A single sample is the source of the 4 T cell receptor beta chains below, sequenced in a study of CD8 T cells in Susac syndrome. Random-hexamer reverse transcription was applied to roughly 0.5 to 1 ug RNA. TCRdb passed the immunoSEQ multiplex PCR reads through MiXCR, listing each CDR3 protein once. The data contain fewer than 150,000 distinct CDR3 sequences, around 91% of them singletons. The sequencing sample was made of CD8+ T cells from PBMCs. The receptors derive from a human donor with multiple sclerosis.

The rearrangement links TRBV30 to TRBJ1-1, with D hard to call. This CDR3 is 11 amino acids long. V lost 1 base, J lost 6 bases, and 6 bases lay in between. Germline V gives CDR1 GTSNPN, CDR2 SVGIG (reference sequence). DNA for the CDR3: TGTGCCTGGAGTGCCGGAGCTGAAGCTTTCTTT. This sequence encodes CAWSAGAEAFF.

This chain links TRBV7-9 with TRBJ1-1, with D unresolved. Trimming cost V 5 bases and J 5 bases, with 18 bases left between them. The CDR3 totals 15 residues. CDR1 and CDR2 (germline): SEHNR, FQNEAQ (reference sequence). The CDR3 DNA reads as TGTGCCAGCAGCCCCGGGCTCTCCGGGAGGACTGAAGCTTTCTTT. It is translated as CASSPGLSGRTEAFF.

CDR3 loop: CATGSSASSTDTQYF. For the CDR3, the DNA is TGTGCCACCGGGTCTAGCGCTTCTAGCACAGATACGCAGTATTTT. The chain carries TRBV15 and TRBJ2-3; tentative D call: TRBD2 (6 bases). Deletions cut 8 bases from V and 0 bases from J, with 15 bases between. The germline V gene has CDR1 LNHNV and CDR2 YYDKDF (reference sequence). The CDR3 totals 15 residues. The whole variable domain, remainder taken from reference TRBV15 and TRBJ2-3, is DAMVIQNPRYQVTQFGKPVTLSCSQTLNHNVMYWYQQKSSQAPKLLFHYYDKDFNNEADTPDNFQSRRPNTSFCFLDIRSPGLGDTAMYLCATGSSASSTDTQYFGPGTRLTVL.

The chain couples TRBV19 to TRBJ2-1; tentatively, D is TRBD2 (5 bases). The germline V gene has CDR1 LNHDA and CDR2 SQIVND (reference sequence). The CDR3 consists of 12 residues. V was pared by 2 bases and J by 9 bases, with 8 bases between. The CDR3, as DNA: TGTGCCAGTAGTATAATCGCGGGTGAGCAGTTCTTC. This gives the protein CASSIIAGEQFF. Together with reference TRBV19 and TRBJ2-1, the CDR3 gives the full variable domain: DGGITQSPKYLFRKEGQNVTLSCEQNLNHDAMYWYRQDPGQGLRLIYYSQIVNDFQKGDIAEGYSVSREKKESFPLTVTSAQKNPTAFYLCASSIIAGEQFFGPGTRLTVL.